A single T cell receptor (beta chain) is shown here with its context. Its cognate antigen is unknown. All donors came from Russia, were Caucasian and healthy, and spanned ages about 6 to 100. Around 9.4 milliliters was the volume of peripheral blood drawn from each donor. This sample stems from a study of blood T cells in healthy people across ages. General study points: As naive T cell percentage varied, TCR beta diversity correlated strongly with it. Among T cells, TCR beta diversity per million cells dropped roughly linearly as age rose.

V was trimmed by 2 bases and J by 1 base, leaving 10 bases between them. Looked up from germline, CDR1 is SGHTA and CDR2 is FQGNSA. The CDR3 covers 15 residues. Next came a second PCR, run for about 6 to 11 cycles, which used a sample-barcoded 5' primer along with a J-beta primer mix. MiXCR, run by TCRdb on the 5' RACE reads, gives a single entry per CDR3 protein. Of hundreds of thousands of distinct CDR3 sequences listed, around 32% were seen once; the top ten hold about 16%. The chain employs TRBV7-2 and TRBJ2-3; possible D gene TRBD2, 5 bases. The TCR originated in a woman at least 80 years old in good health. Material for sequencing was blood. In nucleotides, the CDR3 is TGTGCCAGCAGCTTATTCCTAGCTCGCACAGATACGCAGTATTTT. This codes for CASSLFLARTDTQYF.